The clone carrying this TCR beta chain showed up just once. This record belongs to a study of blood T cell repertoires in COVID-19. Background on the study: COVID-19 samples from acute and convalescent phases originated in the United States, Italy and Spain. From T cells, B-cell-depleted T cells, or PBMCs came the material, which was cDNA or gDNA.

This CDR3 spans 11 amino acids. Germline V gene sequence: CDR1 LGHDT, CDR2 YNNKEL (reference sequence). Trimming took 1 base from V and 7 from J, leaving 4 bases between them. Original processing notes: Estimation of nucleated cell counts relied on the amplification of reference gene primers. The assay was immunoSEQ multiplex PCR, and TCRdb's table has in-frame clones only and misses some. V and J calls and clone size come straight from that table; D and trimming were deduced from the DNA. This table holds roughly 200,000 clones, roughly 88% found once. The clonotype comes from a man aged 35 to 55 with acute or convalescent COVID-19. The sequencing sample was made of peripheral blood. V is TRBV3-1 (or the pseudogene TRBV3-2) and J is TRBJ1-2; D unclear. In nucleotides, the CDR3 is TGTGCCAGCAGCCAAGCATCTGGCTACACCTTC. Protein: CASSQASGYTF.